This T cell receptor beta chain was sequenced in a study of cytomegalovirus exposure and HLA in healthy donors. General study results and limits: Among the CMV-associated chains, a few were confirmed in vitro as specific for CMV antigens.

This table comes from immunoSEQ multiplex PCR, and its TCRdb copy is limited to in-frame clones, with some not included. The sample carries around 130,000 clones, over 85% recorded once. The CDR3 is 14 residues long. Germline CDR1 LNHDA, CDR2 SQIVND (reference sequence). Trimming removed 6 bases from V and 2 bases from J; junction bases left unmatched: 5. This clone was seen a single time. The target antigen is unknown. This clonotype was obtained from a man aged 30 to 45 in good health and CMV-seronegative. The sequenced sample consisted of PBMCs. The rearrangement links TRBV19 to TRBJ2-3; 7 bases align to TRBD2. The CDR3 reads CASRASGYTDTQYF. The CDR3 DNA reads as TGTGCCAGTAGGGCTAGCGGCTACACAGATACGCAGTATTTT.